Shown below are 5 T cell receptor beta chains from a single sample sequenced in a study of shared clonotypes between healthy human individuals. Generated by immunoSEQ multiplex PCR, the TCRdb table keeps only in-frame clones and is missing some. The sample lists about a million clones, more than 65% occurring once. The sample consisted of memory CD4+ T cells sorted from blood. Subset noted: CD45RA-negative fraction. These receptors were taken from a man younger than 35 in good health.

The genes are TRBV10-2 and TRBJ2-3; 12 positions agree with TRBD2. The CDR3 is made up of 16 amino acids. CDR1 and CDR2 from the germline V gene are WSHSY and SAAADI. With 2 bases clipped from V and 5 bases from J, the junction kept 5 bases outside the gene matches. DNA for the CDR3: TGCGCCAGCAGTGAGGCACTAGCGGGAGGCTTAGATACGCAGTATTTT. This codes for CASSEALAGGLDTQYF.

This chain connects TRBV4-1 to TRBJ2-7; TRBD2 agrees at 11 bases. V shed 3 bases, J shed 0 bases, and the junction held 4 bases outside the gene matches. The germline CDR1 and CDR2 sequences are MGHRA and YSYEKL. This CDR3 comprises 16 residues. CDR3 sequence: CASSHTSGGPSYEQYF. DNA for the CDR3: TGCGCCAGCAGCCATACTAGCGGGGGTCCCTCCTACGAGCAGTACTTC.

The chain carries TRBV19 and TRBJ1-1; D is ambiguous. CDR1 and CDR2 (germline): LNHDA, SQIVND (reference sequence). The V end lost 2 bases, the J end lost 1 base, and 8 bases lay between the germline ends. This CDR3 has 14 residues. The CDR3 loop reads CASSIKGRNTEAFF. The CDR3, as DNA: TGTGCCAGTAGTATAAAGGGCAGGAACACTGAAGCTTTCTTT.

This clone was seen more than once but under ten times. The chain employs TRBV6-5 and TRBJ2-7; 10 bases map to TRBD1. CDR3 length: 15 amino acids. From germline, CDR1 is MNHEY and CDR2 SVGAGI. The junction had 6 bases not matched to a gene; V was cut back by 6 bases and J by 1 base. CDR3 loop: CASRYRDRGSYEQYF. CDR3 DNA sequence: TGTGCCAGCAGGTACCGGGACAGGGGTTCCTACGAGCAGTACTTC.

The V gene is TRBV5-6, the J gene TRBJ2-1, with no clear D. In germline, CDR1 is SGHDT, CDR2 YYEEEE. The V gene lost 4 bases and the J gene lost 8 bases, with 19 bases spanning the gap. This CDR3 is built from 15 residues. The CDR3 reads CASSRDSRAEDEQFF. In DNA form, the CDR3 reads TGTGCCAGCAGCCGTGACTCTAGGGCAGAGGATGAGCAGTTCTTC.